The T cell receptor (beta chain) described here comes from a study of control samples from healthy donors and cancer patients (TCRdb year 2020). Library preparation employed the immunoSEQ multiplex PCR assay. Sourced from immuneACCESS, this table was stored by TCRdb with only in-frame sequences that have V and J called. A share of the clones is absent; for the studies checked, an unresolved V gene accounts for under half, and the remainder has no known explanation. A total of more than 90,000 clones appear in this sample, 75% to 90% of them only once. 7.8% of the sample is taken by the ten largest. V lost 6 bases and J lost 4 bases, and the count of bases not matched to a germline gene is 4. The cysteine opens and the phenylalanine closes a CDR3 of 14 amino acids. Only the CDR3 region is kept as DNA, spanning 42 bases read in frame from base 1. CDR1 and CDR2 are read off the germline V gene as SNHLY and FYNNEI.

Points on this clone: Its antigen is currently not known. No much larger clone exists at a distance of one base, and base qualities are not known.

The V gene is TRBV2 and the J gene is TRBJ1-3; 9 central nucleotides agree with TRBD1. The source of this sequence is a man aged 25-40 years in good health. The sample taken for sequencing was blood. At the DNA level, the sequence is TGTGCCAGCAGGCCCGGGACAGGGGGAAACACCATATATTTT. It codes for CASRPGTGGNTIYF.